The TCR beta chain under discussion was sequenced for a study of shared clonotypes between healthy human individuals. Study-wide results and caveats: Clonotypes that were shared across four donors made up around 5.5% of naive CD4 clonotypes.

This clone occurred a few times. Its specificity is not known. Some clones are missing from TCRdb's copy, which holds only in-frame ones; the method was immunoSEQ multiplex PCR. This table has more than 850,000 clones, approximately 80% appearing once. This TCR derives from a young man in good health. Some clones in this sample may be carry-over from other donors' samples. The source material was memory CD4+ T cells from PBMCs. Subset denoted: CD45RA-negative fraction.

The CDR3 spells CASTTLGGSSYEQYF. CDR3 bases: TGTGCCAGCACCACCCTTGGGGGAAGCTCCTACGAGCAGTACTTC. The genes are TRBV28 and TRBJ2-7; perhaps D is TRBD1 or TRBD2 (5 bases each). This CDR3 region has 15 residues. Between the trimmed V and J ends, which lost 7 bases and 0 bases, there was a span of 16 bases. Germline V gene sequence: CDR1 MDHEN, CDR2 SYDVKM.